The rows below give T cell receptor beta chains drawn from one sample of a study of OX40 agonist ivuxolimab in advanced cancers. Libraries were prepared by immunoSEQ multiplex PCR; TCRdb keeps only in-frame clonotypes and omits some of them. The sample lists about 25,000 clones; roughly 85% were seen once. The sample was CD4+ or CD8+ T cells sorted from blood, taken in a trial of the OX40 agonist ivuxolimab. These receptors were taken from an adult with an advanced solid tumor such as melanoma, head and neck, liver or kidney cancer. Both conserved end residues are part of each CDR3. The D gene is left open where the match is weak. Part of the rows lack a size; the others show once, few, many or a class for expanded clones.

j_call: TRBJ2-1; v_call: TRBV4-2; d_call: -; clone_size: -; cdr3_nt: TGTGCCAGCAGCCAAGAGATTGAGGGGGGGCTCAATGAGCAGTTCTTC; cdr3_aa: CASSQEIEGGLNEQFF
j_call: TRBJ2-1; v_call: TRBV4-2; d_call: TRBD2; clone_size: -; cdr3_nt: TGTGCCAGCAGCCCCTGGGTAGCGGGCAGCTACAATGAGCAGTTCTTC; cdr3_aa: CASSPWVAGSYNEQFF
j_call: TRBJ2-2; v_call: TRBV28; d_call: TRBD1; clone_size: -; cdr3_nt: TGTGCCGGACAGGTCCCCAGGGGGGAGCTGTTTTTT; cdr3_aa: CAGQVPRGELFF
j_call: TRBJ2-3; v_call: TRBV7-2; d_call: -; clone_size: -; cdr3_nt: TGTGCCAGCAGCTTATATGAGAAGGTTAGCGATACGCAGTATTTT; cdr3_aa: CASSLYEKVSDTQYF
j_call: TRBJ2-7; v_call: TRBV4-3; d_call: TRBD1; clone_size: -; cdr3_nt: TGCGCCAGCAGCCCATCGGGACAGGGGCTCTACGAGCAGTACTTC; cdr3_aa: CASSPSGQGLYEQYF
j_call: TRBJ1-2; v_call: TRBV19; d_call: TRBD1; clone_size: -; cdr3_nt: TGTGCCAGTAGAGACAGGGGGCGCCCCTATGGCTACACCTTC; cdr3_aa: CASRDRGRPYGYTF
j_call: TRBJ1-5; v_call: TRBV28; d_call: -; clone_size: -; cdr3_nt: TGTGCCAGCGGGTCACCTTATAGCAATCAGCCCCAGCATTTT; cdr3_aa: CASGSPYSNQPQHF
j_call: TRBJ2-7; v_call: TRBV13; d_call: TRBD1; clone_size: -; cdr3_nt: TGTGCCAGCAGCGACCGGGACAGGGGTTACGAGCAGTACTTC; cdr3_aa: CASSDRDRGYEQYF
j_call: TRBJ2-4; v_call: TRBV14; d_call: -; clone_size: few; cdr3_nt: TGTGCCAGCAGCCAAGTAAGTAAGGGGGGGAGAGCGTTCAAAAACATTCAGTACTTC; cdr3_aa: CASSQVSKGGRAFKNIQYF
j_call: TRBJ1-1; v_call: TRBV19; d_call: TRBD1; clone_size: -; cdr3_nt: TGTGCCAGTAGGGCAGGGGGAAGGACTGAAGCTTTCTTT; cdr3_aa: CASRAGGRTEAFF
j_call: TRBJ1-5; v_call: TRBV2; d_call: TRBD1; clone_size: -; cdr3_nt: TGTGCCAGCAGTATTCGACAGGGAGGCAATCAGCCCCAGCATTTT; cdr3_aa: CASSIRQGGNQPQHF
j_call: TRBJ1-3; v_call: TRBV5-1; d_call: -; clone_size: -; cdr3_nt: TGCGCCAGCAGCGACCGGAGGGGCTCTGGAAACACCATATATTTT; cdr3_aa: CASSDRRGSGNTIYF
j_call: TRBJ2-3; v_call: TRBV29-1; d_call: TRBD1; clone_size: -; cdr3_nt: TGCAGCGTTGAAGGACAGGGGGTACCAGATACGCAGTATTTT; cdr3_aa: CSVEGQGVPDTQYF
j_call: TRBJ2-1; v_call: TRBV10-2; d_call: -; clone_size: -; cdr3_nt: TGCGCCAGCAGTGCAGATTACAATGAGCAGTTCTTC; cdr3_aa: CASSADYNEQFF
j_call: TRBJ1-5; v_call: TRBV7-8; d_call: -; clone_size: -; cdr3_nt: TGTGCCAGCAGCTTAAAGAGGGGAAACAATCAGCCCCAGCATTTT; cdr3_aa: CASSLKRGNNQPQHF
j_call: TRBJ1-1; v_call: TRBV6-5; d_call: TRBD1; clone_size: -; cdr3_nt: TGTGCCAGCAGGCCTATTACCGGGACAGCCTTAGAAGCTTTCTTT; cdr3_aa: CASRPITGTALEAFF
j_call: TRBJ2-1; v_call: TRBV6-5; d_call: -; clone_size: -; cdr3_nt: TGTGCCATAAACACCGGGGATGAGCAGTTCTTC; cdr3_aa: CAINTGDEQFF
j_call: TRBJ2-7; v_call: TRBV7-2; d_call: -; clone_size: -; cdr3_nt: TGTGCCAGCAGCTTAAGTCCCGACAGAACTTACTACGAGCAGTACTTC; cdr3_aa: CASSLSPDRTYYEQYF
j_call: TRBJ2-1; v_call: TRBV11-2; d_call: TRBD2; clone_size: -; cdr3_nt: TGTGCCAGCAGCCCGCCGGGACTAGCGGGGAATGAGCAGTTCTTC; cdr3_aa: CASSPPGLAGNEQFF
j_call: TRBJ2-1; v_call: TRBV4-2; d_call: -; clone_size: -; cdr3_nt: TGTGCCAGCAGCTACGTTGGGGGTGAGCAGTTCTTC; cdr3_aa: CASSYVGGEQFF
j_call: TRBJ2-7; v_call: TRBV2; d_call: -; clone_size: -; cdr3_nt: TGTGCCAGCAGTGAAGGGCCGACAGGCGCTCTGTGGGAGCAGTACTTC; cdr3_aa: CASSEGPTGALWEQYF
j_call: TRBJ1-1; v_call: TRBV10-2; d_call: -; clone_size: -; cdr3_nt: TGCGCCAGCAGAGGGGGGAACACTGAAGCTTTCTTT; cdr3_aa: CASRGGNTEAFF
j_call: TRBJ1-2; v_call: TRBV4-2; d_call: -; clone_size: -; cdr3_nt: TGTGCCAGCAGCCAGGAGGAAGAGGGAGGGTATGGCTACACCTTC; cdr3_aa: CASSQEEEGGYGYTF
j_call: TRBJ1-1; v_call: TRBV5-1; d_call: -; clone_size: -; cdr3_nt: TGCGCCAGCAGCTACCGCGGCCCACCTGAAGCTTTCTTT; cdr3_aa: CASSYRGPPEAFF
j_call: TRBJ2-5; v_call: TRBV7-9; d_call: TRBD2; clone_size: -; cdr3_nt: TGTGCCAGCAGCTTAAGAGGTTGGCGGGAGCAGAGACAAGAGACCCAGTACTTC; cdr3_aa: CASSLRGWREQRQETQYF
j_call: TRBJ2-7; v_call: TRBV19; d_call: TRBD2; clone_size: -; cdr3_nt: TGTGCCAGTAGTAGCGGGAGCACCTACGAGCAGTACTTC; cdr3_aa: CASSSGSTYEQYF
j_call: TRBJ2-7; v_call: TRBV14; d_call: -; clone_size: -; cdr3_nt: TGTGCCAGCAGCCAATGGGGGGACGAGCAGTACTTC; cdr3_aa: CASSQWGDEQYF
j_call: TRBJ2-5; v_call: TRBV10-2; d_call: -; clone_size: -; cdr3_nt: TGCGCCAGCAGTGAGTGGCGGCCAGAGACCCAGTACTTC; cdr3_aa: CASSEWRPETQYF
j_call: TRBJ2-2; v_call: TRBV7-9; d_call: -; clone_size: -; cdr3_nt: TGTGCCAGCAGCCCACAGGGACGAGGCTTGCGCGGGGAGCTGTTTTTT; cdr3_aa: CASSPQGRGLRGELFF
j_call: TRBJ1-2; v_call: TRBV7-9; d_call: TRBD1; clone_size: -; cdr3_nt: TGTGCCAGCAGCTACGGGACAGGGGTCGCCTATGGCTACACCTTC; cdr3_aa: CASSYGTGVAYGYTF
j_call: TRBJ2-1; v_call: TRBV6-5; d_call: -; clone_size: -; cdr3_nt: TGTGCCAGCAGTTACAACTCCTACAATGAGCAGTTCTTC; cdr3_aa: CASSYNSYNEQFF
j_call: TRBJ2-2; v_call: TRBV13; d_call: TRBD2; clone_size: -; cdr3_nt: TGTGCCAGCAGCTCGGAGCGGGAGGAGACCGGGGAGCTGTTTTTT; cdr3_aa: CASSSEREETGELFF
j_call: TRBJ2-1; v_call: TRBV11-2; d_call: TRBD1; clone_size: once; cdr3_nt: TGTGCCAGCAGCCCACAGGCAGGGGGTAACAACAATGAGCAGTTCTTC; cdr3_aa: CASSPQAGGNNNEQFF
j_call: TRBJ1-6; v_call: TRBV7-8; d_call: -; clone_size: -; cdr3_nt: TGTGCCAGCAGCTTAGAACCGAGCTCCTATAATTCACCCCTCCACTTT; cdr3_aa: CASSLEPSSYNSPLHF
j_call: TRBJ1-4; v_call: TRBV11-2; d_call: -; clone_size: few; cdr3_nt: TGTGCCAGCAGCTCACACAGGGAGAAAAATGAAAAACTGTTTTTT; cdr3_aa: CASSSHREKNEKLFF
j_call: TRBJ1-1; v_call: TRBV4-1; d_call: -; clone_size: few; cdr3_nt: TGCGCCAGCCTGGGGAGGCCAGGAACTGAAGCTTTCTTT; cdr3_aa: CASLGRPGTEAFF
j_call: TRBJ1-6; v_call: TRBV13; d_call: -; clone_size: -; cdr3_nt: TGTGCCAGCAGCTTAGTCGGGTGGGGTTCACCCCTCCACTTT; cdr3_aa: CASSLVGWGSPLHF
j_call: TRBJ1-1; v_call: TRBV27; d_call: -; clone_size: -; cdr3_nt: TGTGCCAGCAGGGGTGAAACTGAAGCTTTCTTT; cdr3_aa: CASRGETEAFF
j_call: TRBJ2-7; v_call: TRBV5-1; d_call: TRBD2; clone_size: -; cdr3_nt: TGCGCCAGCAGCACAGGACTAGCGGGAGCCTACGAGCAGTACTTC; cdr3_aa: CASSTGLAGAYEQYF
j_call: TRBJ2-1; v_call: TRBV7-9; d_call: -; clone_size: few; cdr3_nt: TGTGCCAGCAGCTTCAGGGGCGCGGGTAATGAGCAGTTCTTC; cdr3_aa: CASSFRGAGNEQFF
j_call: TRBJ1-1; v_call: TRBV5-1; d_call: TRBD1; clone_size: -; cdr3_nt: TGCGCCAGCAGCTTGGGTACAGGGGCCGGATACACTGAAGCTTTCTTT; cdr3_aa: CASSLGTGAGYTEAFF
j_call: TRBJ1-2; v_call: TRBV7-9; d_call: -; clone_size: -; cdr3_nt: TGTGCCAGCAGCTTAGAGGGTCCGGCAGAGGGCTACACCTTC; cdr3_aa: CASSLEGPAEGYTF
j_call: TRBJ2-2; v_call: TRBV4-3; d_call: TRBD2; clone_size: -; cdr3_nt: TGCGCCAGCAGCCAAGACTGGGGACCGGGGGGGACCGGGGAGCTGTTTTTT; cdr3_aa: CASSQDWGPGGTGELFF
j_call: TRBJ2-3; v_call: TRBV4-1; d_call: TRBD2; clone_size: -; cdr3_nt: TGCGCCAGCAGCCAATTTCTAGCGGGGGGTCATAGGCAAATAGATACGCAGTATTTT; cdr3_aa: CASSQFLAGGHRQIDTQYF
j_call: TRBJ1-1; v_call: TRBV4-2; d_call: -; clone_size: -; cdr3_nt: TGTGCCAGCAGCCAAGGGTCCGCGAACACTGAAGCTTTCTTT; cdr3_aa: CASSQGSANTEAFF
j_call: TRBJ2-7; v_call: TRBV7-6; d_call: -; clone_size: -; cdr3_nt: TGTGCCAGCAGCTTGGGCGGTGGGGCAGGCGATTCGATCTACGAGCAGTACTTC; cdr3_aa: CASSLGGGAGDSIYEQYF
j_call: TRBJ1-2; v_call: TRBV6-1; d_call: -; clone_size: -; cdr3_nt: TGTGCCAGCCGGGGTAGCTATGGCTACACCTTC; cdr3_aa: CASRGSYGYTF
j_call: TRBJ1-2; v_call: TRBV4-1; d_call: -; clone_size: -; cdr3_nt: TGCGCCAGCAGCCTGAAAACCTCAGGCAACTCAAACTATGGCTACACCTTC; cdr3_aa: CASSLKTSGNSNYGYTF
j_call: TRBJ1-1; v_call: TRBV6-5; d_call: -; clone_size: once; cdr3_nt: TGTGCCAGCAGTTACACCAAGAACACTGAAGCTTTCTTT; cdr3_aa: CASSYTKNTEAFF
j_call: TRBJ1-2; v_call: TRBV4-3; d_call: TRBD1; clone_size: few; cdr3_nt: TGCGCCAGCAGCCAACATGGGACAGCTGACTATGGCTACACCTTC; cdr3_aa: CASSQHGTADYGYTF
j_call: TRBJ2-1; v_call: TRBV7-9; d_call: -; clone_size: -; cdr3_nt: TGTGCCAGCAGCACCGGGACCAAAAATGAGCAGTTCTTC; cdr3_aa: CASSTGTKNEQFF
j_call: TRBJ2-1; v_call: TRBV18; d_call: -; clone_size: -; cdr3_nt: TGTGCCAGCTCATCAAGGTCGAGGGTATTAAATGAGCAGTTCTTC; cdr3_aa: CASSSRSRVLNEQFF
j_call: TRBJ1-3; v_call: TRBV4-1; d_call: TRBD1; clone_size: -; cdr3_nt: TGCGCCAGCAGCCAAGGGACAGGCTCTGGAAACACCATATATTTT; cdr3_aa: CASSQGTGSGNTIYF
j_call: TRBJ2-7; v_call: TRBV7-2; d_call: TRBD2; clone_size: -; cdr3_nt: TGTGCCAGCAGCTTAGCTCCGGGACTAGAGAATTACGAGCAGTACTTC; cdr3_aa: CASSLAPGLENYEQYF
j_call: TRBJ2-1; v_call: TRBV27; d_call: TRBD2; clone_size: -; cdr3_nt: TGTGCCAGCAGTTCCTCAGCGGGGGGGAAGCAGTTCTTC; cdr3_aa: CASSSSAGGKQFF